This TCR beta chain was retrieved from a study of blood T cell repertoires in COVID-19. The table came from immunoSEQ multiplex PCR; TCRdb's copy has only in-frame clones and leaves some out. The profile covers about 480,000 clones, with approximately 90% appearing a single time and about 2% taken by the ten largest. Germline CDR1 SEHNR, CDR2 FQNEAQ (reference sequence). The V end was cut by 5 bases, the J end by 1 base, with 11 bases between. The CDR3 contains 14 residues. Sample: PBMCs or T cells enriched from blood (not recorded which). The chain links TRBV7-9 to TRBJ1-1; D is perhaps TRBD1 (6 bases). This TCR came from a woman between 40 and 55 years old who had recovered from COVID-19. The CDR3 DNA sequence: TGTGCCAGCAGCGGGGGGGCGCAGAACACTGAAGCTTTCTTT. This translates into CASSGGAQNTEAFF.